The subject of this entry is one TCR beta chain. Its antigen is still unknown. This sample is part of a study of persistence of HIV-infected CD4 T cells. The libraries were made with immunoSEQ version 4 in survey mode. Method: immunoSEQ multiplex PCR; TCRdb's copy keeps in-frame clones and lacks some. The sample includes about 40,000 clones, 75% to 80% of them seen just once. CDR3 size: 15 residues. Trimming stripped 4 bases from V and 6 bases from J, with 18 bases between. The germline V gene encodes CDR1 GTSNPN and CDR2 SVGIG (reference sequence). The stimulus was an HIV-1 Gag 15-mer peptide pool, 1 ug/peptide/mL. Memory cells lacking CD40L and CD69 with high CD45RO were sorted.

The sequence derives from an adult man with HIV who was CMV-seropositive. The chain joins TRBV30 to TRBJ2-2; D uncertain. The starting material was CD4+ T cells sorted from PBMCs after approximately 19-hour stimulation, obtained from a patient who received antiretroviral therapy. CDR3: CAWNLRIGPAGELFF. The CDR3 coding sequence is TGTGCCTGGAACCTCAGGATAGGGCCGGCCGGGGAGCTGTTTTTT. Filled out from reference TRBV30 and TRBJ2-2, the complete variable domain reads SQTIHQWPATLVQPVGSPLSLECTVEGTSNPNLYWYRQAAGRGLQLLFYSVGIGQISSEVPQNLSASRPQDRQFILSSKKLLLSDSGFYLCAWNLRIGPAGELFFGEGSRLTVL.